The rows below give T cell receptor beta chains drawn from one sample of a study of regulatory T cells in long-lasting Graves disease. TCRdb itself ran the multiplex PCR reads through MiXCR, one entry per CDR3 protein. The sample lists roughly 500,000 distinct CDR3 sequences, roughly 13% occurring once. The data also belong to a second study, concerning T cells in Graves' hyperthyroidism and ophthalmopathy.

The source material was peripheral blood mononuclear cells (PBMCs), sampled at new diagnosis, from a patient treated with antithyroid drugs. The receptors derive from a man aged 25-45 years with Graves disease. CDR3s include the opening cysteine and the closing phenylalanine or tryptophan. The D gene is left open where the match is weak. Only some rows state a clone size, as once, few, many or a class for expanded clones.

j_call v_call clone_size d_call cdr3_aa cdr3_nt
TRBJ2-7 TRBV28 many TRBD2 CASSGGDISSYEQYF TGTGCCAGCAGCGGGGGGGACATTAGCTCCTACGAGCAGTACTTC
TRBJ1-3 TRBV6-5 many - CASSYGYSGNTIYF TGTGCCAGCAGTTACGGCTACTCTGGAAACACCATATATTTT
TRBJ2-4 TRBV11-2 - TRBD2 CASSPGLDQNIQYF TGTGCCAGCAGCCCCGGACTAGACCAAAACATTCAGTACTTC
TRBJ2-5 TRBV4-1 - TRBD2 CASSQDILLAGGPSQETQYF TGCGCCAGCAGCCAAGATATATTACTAGCGGGAGGGCCGAGTCAGGAGACCCAGTACTTC
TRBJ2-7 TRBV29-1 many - CSVEDRSREQYF TGCAGCGTTGAAGATCGATCGCGCGAGCAGTACTTC
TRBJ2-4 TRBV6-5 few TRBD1 CASSSRGPQYF TGTGCCAGCAGTTCCAGGGGGCCGCAGTACTTC
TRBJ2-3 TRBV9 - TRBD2 CASSTGTSGRADTQYF TGTGCCAGCAGCACCGGGACTAGCGGGAGAGCAGATACGCAGTATTTT
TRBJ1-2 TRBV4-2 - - CASSQDPGSYGYTF TGTGCCAGCAGCCAAGATCCAGGGAGCTATGGCTACACCTTC
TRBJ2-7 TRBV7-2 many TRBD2 CTSSLSGASYEQYF TGTACCAGCAGCCTTAGCGGGGCCTCCTACGAGCAGTACTTC
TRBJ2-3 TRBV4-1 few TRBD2 CASRAPGLAGTDTQYF TGCGCCAGCAGGGCCCCGGGACTAGCGGGAACAGATACGCAGTATTTT
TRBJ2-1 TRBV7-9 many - CATGLGRINEQFF TGTGCCACCGGCTTGGGGAGGATCAATGAGCAGTTCTTC
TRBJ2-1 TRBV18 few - CASSPSMHEQFF TGTGCCAGCTCACCCTCCATGCATGAGCAGTTCTTC
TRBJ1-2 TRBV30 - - CAWSVGVGAKGYTF TGTGCCTGGAGTGTAGGTGTGGGGGCAAAGGGCTACACCTTC
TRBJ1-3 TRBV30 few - CAWSDQVSGNTIYF TGTGCCTGGAGTGACCAGGTCTCTGGAAACACCATATATTTT
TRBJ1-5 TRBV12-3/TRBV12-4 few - CASSGVPKNQPQHF TGTGCCAGCAGCGGGGTTCCGAAAAATCAGCCCCAGCATTTT
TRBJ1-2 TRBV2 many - CASSPNSRLDGYTF TGTGCCAGCAGCCCAAACTCTAGATTGGATGGCTACACCTTC
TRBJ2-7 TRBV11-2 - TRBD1 CASSSGQGAFEEQYF TGTGCCAGCAGCTCAGGACAGGGGGCATTTGAAGAGCAGTACTTC
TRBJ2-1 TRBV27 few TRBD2 CASGKSTSGRGGQFF TGTGCCAGCGGAAAGTCCACTAGCGGGAGGGGGGGGCAGTTCTTC
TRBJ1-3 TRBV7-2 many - CASSLAGGSSGNTIYF TGTGCCAGCAGCTTAGCAGGGGGTAGCTCTGGAAACACCATATATTTT
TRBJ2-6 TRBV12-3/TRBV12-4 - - CASCEANVLTF TGTGCCAGCTGCGAGGCCAACGTCCTGACTTTC
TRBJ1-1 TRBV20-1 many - CSAPREGAEAFF TGCAGTGCTCCCAGGGAGGGCGCTGAAGCTTTCTTT
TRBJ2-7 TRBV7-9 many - CASSPVAAYEQYF TGTGCCAGCAGCCCCGTCGCAGCCTACGAGCAGTACTTC
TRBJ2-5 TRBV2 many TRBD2 CASSDDTSGSETQYF TGTGCCAGCAGTGACGATACTAGCGGGAGTGAGACCCAGTACTTC
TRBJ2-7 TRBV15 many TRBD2 CATSRGLAGGITYEQYF TGTGCCACCAGCAGGGGACTAGCGGGAGGCATCACCTACGAGCAGTACTTC
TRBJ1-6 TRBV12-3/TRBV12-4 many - CASSLGMVYNSPLHF TGTGCCAGCAGTTTAGGAATGGTTTATAATTCACCCCTCCACTTT
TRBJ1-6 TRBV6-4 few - CASSPGAGGSPLHF TGTGCCAGCAGCCCCGGGGCAGGAGGCTCACCCCTCCACTTT
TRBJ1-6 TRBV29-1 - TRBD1 CSVEGRGQGNSPLHF TGCAGCGTTGAAGGCCGGGGACAGGGGAATTCACCCCTCCACTTT
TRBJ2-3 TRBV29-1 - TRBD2 CSVEGTSGGTDTQYF TGCAGCGTTGAAGGGACTAGCGGAGGCACAGATACGCAGTATTTT
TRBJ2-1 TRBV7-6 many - CASSLGLPRSYNEQFF TGTGCCAGCAGCTTAGGGCTCCCCAGGTCCTACAATGAGCAGTTCTTC
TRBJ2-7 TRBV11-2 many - CASSLATALEQYF TGTGCCAGCAGCTTAGCGACCGCTCTCGAGCAGTACTTC
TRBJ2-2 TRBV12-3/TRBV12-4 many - CASSLPAGSHLRGTGELFF TGTGCCAGCAGTTTACCCGCAGGGTCGCATTTGCGTGGCACCGGGGAGCTGTTTTTT
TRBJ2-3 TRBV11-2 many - CASSLRSSTDTQYF TGTGCCAGCAGCTTAAGGTCGAGCACAGATACGCAGTATTTT
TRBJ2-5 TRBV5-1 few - CASSLWGLTQYF TGCGCCAGCAGCTTGTGGGGGTTGACCCAGTACTTC
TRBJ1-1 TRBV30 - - CSGRGNTEAFF TGTAGTGGACGGGGTAACACTGAAGCTTTCTTT
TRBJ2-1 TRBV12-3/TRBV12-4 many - CASSLGTVYNEQFF TGTGCCAGCAGTTTAGGGACTGTCTACAATGAGCAGTTCTTC
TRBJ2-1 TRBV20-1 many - CSAREALNEQFF TGCAGTGCTAGGGAGGCGTTGAATGAGCAGTTCTTC
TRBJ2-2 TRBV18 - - CASSPPRTDLIYTGELFF TGTGCCAGCTCACCACCTAGGACAGACCTGATTTACACCGGGGAGCTGTTTTTT
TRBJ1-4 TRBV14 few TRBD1 CASSRYAGGNEKLFF TGTGCCAGCAGCCGATATGCAGGGGGGAATGAAAAACTGTTTTTT
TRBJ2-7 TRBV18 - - CASSMGLPSSYEQYF TGTGCCAGCTCAATGGGACTCCCGAGCTCCTACGAGCAGTACTTC
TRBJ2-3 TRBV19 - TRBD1 CASSIRTGTKYF TGTGCCAGTAGTATTCGGACAGGGACAAAGTATTTT
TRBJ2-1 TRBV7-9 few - CASSQDSSEIDEQFF TGTGCCAGCAGCCAGGACAGTTCGGAAATTGATGAGCAGTTCTTC
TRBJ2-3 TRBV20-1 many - CSGRYGTGDTQYF TGCAGTGGCAGATATGGTACTGGGGATACGCAGTATTTT
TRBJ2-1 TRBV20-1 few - CSARDLTTSVVGQFF TGCAGTGCTAGAGATCTGACGACTAGTGTGGTTGGTCAGTTCTTC
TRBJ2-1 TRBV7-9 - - CASSQEAGRTDNEQFF TGTGCCAGCAGCCAAGAGGCGGGAAGGACCGACAATGAGCAGTTCTTC
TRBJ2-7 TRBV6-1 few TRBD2 CASSVLSGIPYEQYF TGTGCCAGCAGTGTTTTAAGCGGGATACCCTACGAGCAGTACTTC
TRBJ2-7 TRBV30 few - CAWKVRSYEQYF TGTGCCTGGAAAGTCAGGAGCTACGAGCAGTACTTC
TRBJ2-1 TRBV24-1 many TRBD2 CATSATSGRANEQFF TGTGCCACCAGTGCGACTAGCGGGAGGGCCAATGAGCAGTTCTTC
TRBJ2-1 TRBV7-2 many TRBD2 CASRTRAGSYNEQFF TGTGCCAGCAGGACAAGAGCGGGGTCCTACAATGAGCAGTTCTTC
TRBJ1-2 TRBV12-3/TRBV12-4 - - CASSSGGRHYGYTF TGTGCCAGCAGTTCGGGGGGGCGGCACTATGGCTACACCTTC
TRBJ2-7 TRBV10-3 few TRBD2 CAINASGHLYEQYF TGTGCCATCAACGCTAGCGGGCACCTCTACGAGCAGTACTTC
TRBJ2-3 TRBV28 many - CASSSGLPATDTQYF TGTGCCAGCAGCTCAGGGTTGCCCGCAACAGATACGCAGTATTTT
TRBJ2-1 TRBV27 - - CASSLGAILNNEQFF TGTGCCAGCAGTTTGGGGGCAATTTTGAACAATGAGCAGTTCTTC
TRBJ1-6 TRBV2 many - CATRQGWFRSPLHF TGTGCCACACGCCAGGGGTGGTTCCGATCACCCCTCCACTTT
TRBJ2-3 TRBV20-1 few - CSARVGAIVWDTQYF TGCAGTGCTAGAGTAGGCGCCATCGTTTGGGATACGCAGTATTTT
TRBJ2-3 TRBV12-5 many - CASGLWTEDTQYF TGTGCTAGTGGTTTGTGGACAGAAGATACGCAGTATTTT
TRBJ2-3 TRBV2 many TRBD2 CASSESSGTSGSTDTQYF TGTGCCAGCAGTGAGTCCTCTGGGACTAGCGGGAGCACAGATACGCAGTATTTT
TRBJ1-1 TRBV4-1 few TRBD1 CASSQDPGTGANTEAFF TGCGCCAGCAGCCAAGACCCCGGGACAGGGGCCAACACTGAAGCTTTCTTT